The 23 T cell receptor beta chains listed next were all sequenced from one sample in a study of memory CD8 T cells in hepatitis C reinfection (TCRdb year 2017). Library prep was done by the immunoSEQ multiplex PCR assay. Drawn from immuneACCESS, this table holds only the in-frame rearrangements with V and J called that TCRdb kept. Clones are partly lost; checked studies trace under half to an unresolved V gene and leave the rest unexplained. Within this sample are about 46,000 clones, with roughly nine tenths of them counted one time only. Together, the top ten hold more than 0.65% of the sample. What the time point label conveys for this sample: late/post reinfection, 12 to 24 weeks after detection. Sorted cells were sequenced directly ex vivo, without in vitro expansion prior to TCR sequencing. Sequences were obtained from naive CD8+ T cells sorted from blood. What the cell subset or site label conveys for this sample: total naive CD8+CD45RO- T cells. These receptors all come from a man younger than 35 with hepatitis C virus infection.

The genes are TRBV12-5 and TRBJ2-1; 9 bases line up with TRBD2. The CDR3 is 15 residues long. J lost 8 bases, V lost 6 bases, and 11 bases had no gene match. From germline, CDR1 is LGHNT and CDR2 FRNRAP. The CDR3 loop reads CASGPGTSRGDEQFF. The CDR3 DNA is TGTGCTAGTGGCCCGGGGACTAGCCGGGGCGATGAGCAGTTCTTC.

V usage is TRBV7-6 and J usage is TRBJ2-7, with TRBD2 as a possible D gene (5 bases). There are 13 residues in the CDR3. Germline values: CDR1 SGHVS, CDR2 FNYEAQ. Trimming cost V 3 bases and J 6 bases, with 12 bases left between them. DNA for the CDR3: TGTGCCAGCAGCTTCGGGATTGCTGGCGAGCAGTACTTC. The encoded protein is CASSFGIAGEQYF.

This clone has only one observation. The CDR3 DNA sequence: TGTGCCAGCAGTTCGACAGCTTATAGCAATCAGCCCCAGCATTTT. This codes for CASSSTAYSNQPQHF. The chain carries TRBV6-6 and TRBJ1-5; possible D gene TRBD1, 5 bases. The CDR3 is 15 amino acids. Trimming shortened V by 4 bases and J by 0 bases, and 10 bases separated the two germline ends. CDR1 MNHNY and CDR2 SVGAGI come from the germline V gene (reference sequence).

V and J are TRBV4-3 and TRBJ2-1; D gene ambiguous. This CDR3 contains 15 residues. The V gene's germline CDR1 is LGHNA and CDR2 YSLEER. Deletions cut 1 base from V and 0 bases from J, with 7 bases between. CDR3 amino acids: CASSQAPSSYNEQFF. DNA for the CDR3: TGCGCCAGCAGCCAAGCACCTAGCTCCTACAATGAGCAGTTCTTC.

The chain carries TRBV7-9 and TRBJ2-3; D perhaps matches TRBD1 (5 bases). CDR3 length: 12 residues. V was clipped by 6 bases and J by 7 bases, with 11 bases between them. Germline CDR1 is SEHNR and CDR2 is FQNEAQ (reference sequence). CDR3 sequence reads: CASSTDTHTQYF. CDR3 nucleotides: TGTGCCAGCAGTACGGACACCCATACGCAGTATTTT.

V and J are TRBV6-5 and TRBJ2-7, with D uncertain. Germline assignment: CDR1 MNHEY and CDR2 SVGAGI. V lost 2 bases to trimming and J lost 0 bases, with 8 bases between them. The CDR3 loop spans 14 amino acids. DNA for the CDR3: TGTGCCAGCAGTTACGGCGGAATCTCCTACGAGCAGTACTTC. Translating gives CASSYGGISYEQYF.

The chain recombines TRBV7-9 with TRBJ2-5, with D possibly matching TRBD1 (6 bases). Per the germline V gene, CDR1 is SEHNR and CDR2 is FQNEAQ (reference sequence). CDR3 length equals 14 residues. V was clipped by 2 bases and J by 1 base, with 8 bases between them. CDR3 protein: CASSLLQGQETQYF. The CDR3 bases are TGTGCCAGCAGCTTACTACAGGGCCAAGAGACCCAGTACTTC. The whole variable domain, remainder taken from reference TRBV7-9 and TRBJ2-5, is DTGVSQNPRHKITKRGQNVTFRCDPISEHNRLYWYRQTLGQGPEFLTYFQNEAQLEKSRLLSDRFSAERPKGSFSTLEIQRTEQGDSAMYLCASSLLQGQETQYFGPGTRLLVL.

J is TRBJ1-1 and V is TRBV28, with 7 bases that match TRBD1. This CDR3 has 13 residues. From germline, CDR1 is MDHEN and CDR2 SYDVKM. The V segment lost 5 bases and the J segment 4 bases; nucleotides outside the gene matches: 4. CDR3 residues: CASSHRGGTEAFF. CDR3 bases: TGTGCCAGCAGTCACAGGGGTGGCACTGAAGCTTTCTTT. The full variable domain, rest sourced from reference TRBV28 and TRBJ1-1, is DVKVTQSSRYLVKRTGEKVFLECVQDMDHENMFWYRQDPGLGLRLIYFSYDVKMKEKGDIPEGYSVSREKKERFSLILESASTNQTSMYLCASSHRGGTEAFFGQGTRLTVV.

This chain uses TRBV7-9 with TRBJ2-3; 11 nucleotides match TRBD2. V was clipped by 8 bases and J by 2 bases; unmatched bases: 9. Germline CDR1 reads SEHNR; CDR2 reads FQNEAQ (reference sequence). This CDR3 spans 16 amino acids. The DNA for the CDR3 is TGTGCCAGCTCGGTGACTAGCGGGACGATCACAGATACGCAGTATTTT. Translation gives CASSVTSGTITDTQYF. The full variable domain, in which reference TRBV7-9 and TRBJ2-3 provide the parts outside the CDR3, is DTGVSQNPRHKITKRGQNVTFRCDPISEHNRLYWYRQTLGQGPEFLTYFQNEAQLEKSRLLSDRFSAERPKGSFSTLEIQRTEQGDSAMYLCASSVTSGTITDTQYFGPGTRLTVL.

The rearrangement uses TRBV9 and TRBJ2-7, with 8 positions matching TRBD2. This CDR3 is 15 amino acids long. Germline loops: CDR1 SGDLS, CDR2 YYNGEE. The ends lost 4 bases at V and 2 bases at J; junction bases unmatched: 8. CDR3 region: CASSPAGGPTYEQYF. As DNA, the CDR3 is TGTGCCAGCAGCCCCGCGGGAGGACCGACCTACGAGCAGTACTTC.

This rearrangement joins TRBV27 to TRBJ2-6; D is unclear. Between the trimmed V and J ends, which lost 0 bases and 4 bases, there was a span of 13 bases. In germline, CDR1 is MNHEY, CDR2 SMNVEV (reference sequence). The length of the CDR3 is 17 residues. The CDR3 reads CASSLSPQITGANVLTF. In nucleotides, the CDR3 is TGTGCCAGCAGTTTATCACCCCAGATTACCGGGGCCAACGTCCTGACTTTC.

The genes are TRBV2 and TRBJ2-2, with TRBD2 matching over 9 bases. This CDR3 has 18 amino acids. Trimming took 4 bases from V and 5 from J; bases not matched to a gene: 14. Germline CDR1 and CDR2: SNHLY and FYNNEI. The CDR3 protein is CASSAWLAGWGVTGELFF. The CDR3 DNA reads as TGTGCCAGCAGTGCCTGGCTAGCGGGATGGGGCGTTACCGGGGAGCTGTTTTTT.

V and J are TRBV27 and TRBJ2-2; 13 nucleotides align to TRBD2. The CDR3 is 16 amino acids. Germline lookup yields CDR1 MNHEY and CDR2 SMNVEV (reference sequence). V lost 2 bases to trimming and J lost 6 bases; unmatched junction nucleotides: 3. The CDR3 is CASSLTSGGAPGELFF. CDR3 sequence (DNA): TGTGCCAGCAGTTTAACTAGCGGGGGGGCCCCCGGGGAGCTGTTTTTT.

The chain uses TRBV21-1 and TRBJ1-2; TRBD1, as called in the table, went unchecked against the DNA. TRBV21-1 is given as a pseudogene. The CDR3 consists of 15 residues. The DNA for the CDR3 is TGTGCCAGCAGACCTTGGCTTCCAGGGGCGAATGGCTACACCTTC. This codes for CASRPWLPGANGYTF.

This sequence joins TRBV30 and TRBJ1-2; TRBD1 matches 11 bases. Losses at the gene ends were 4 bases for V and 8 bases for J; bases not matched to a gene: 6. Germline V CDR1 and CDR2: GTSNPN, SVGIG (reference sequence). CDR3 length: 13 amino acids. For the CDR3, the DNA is TGTGCCTGGATTGGACAGGGGGCGAGCGGCTACACCTTC. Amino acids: CAWIGQGASGYTF.

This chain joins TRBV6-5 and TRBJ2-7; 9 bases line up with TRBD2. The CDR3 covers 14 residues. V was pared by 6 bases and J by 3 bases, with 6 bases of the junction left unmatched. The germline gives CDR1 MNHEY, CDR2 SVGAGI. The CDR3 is CASSLAGARYEQYF. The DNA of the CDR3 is TGTGCCAGCAGCTTAGCGGGAGCCCGCTACGAGCAGTACTTC.

The DNA for the CDR3 is TGTGCCAGCAGCTTAGTTGGGGGGGGTAACGAGCAGTACTTC. Translating it yields CASSLVGGGNEQYF. The genes are TRBV7-9 and TRBJ2-5, with TRBD2 matching over 7 bases. Gene TRBJ2-7 matches the end of the DNA better, so the J call may be wrong. The CDR3 runs 14 residues. Germline values: CDR1 SEHNR, CDR2 FQNEAQ (reference sequence).

The DNA for the CDR3 is TGTGCCAGCAGTGAAAAGGTTGGGAAAGGGACTTACACCGGGGAGCTGTTTTTT. This encodes CASSEKVGKGTYTGELFF. The gene calls are TRBV6-1 and TRBJ2-2; maybe TRBD2 (6 bases). V lost 2 bases and J lost 3, with 19 bases in between. CDR3 length: 18 residues. CDR1 and CDR2 (germline): MNHNS, SASEGT.

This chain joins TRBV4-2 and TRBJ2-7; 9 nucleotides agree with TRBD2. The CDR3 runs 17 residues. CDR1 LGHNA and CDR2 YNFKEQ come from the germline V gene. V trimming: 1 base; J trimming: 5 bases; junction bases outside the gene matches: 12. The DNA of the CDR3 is TGTGCCAGCAGCCAAGTCGGGGCGGGAGGGCCGCGGAACGAGCAGTACTTC. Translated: CASSQVGAGGPRNEQYF.

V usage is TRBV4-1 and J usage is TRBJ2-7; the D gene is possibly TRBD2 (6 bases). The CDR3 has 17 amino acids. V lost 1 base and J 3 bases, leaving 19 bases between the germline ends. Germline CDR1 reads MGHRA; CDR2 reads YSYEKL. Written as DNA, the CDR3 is TGCGCCAGCAGCCAAGGGCCGCGGGGTCAGACGGGCTACGAGCAGTACTTC. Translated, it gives CASSQGPRGQTGYEQYF.

As DNA, the CDR3 is TGTGCCTCCTCAGGACAGCCTCGGAACACTGAAGCTTTCTTT. It yields the protein CASSGQPRNTEAFF. The chain carries TRBV30 and TRBJ1-1; possible D gene TRBD1, 6 bases. The CDR3 extends over 14 amino acids. Germline lookup yields CDR1 GTSNPN and CDR2 SVGIG (reference sequence). Trimming shortened V by 7 bases and J by 1 base, and 16 bases separated the two germline ends.

CDR3 loop: CASSGTSGYNEQFF. The DNA for the CDR3 is TGTGCCAGCAGTGGGACTAGCGGTTACAATGAGCAGTTCTTC. The chain carries TRBV7-3 and TRBJ2-1; 11 positions agree with TRBD2. V shed 6 bases, J shed 4 bases, and the junction held 2 bases outside the gene matches. Germline CDR1 SGHTA, CDR2 FQGTGA. The CDR3 length is 14 residues.

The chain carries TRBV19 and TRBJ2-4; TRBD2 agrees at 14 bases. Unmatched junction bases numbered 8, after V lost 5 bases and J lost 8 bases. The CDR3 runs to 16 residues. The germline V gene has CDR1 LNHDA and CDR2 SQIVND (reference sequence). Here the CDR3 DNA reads TGTGCCAGTAGTTCGGGACTAGCGGGAGTAGGGGACATTCAGTACTTC. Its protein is CASSSGLAGVGDIQYF.